This entry concerns a single T cell receptor beta chain. As yet, its antigen is unknown. This sample was taken from a study of shared clonotypes between healthy human individuals. Study-level background: A couple of women and a few men aged 18 to 49 made up the donors.

The data were produced by immunoSEQ multiplex PCR, yet TCRdb's version contains in-frame clones alone and is incomplete. Counted here are approximately 700,000 clones, 55% to 85% occurring once; the ten biggest clones make up around 1.7%. Points from the study as a whole: Shared across a few donors were around 5% of the naive CD4 clonotypes. In general, naive subsets displayed greater estimated richness than memory subsets did.

This receptor was identified in a young woman in good health. Material: memory CD4+ T cells sorted from blood. Subset specified: CD45RA-negative fraction.

The CDR3 sequence: CASRETGEGQPQHF. CDR3 in DNA: TGTGCCAGCAGGGAGACAGGGGAGGGTCAGCCCCAGCATTTT. The chain recombines TRBV28 with TRBJ1-5; TRBD1 matches at 8 bases. The germline V gene has CDR1 MDHEN and CDR2 SYDVKM. V trimming: 6 bases; J trimming: 6 bases; junction bases outside the gene matches: 7. The CDR3 covers 14 residues.